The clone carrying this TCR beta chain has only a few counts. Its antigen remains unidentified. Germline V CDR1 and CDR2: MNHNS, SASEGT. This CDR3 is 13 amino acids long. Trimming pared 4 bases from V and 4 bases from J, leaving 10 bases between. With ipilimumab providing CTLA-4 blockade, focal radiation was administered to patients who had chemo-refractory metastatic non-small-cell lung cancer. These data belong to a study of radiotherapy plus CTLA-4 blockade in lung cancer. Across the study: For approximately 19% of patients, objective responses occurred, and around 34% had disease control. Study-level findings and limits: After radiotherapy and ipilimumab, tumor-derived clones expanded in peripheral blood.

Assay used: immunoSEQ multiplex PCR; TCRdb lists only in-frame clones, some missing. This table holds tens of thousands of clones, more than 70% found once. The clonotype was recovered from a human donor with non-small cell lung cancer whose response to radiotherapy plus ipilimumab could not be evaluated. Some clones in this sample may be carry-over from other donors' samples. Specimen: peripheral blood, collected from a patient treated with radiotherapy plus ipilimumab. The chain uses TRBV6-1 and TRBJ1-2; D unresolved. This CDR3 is CASSVSPGYGYTF. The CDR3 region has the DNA TGTGCCAGCAGTGTGTCACCCGGCTATGGCTACACCTTC.